This entry is about one TCR beta chain. Antigen specificity is unknown. This record belongs to a study of brain T cells in children with intractable seizures. The protocol was immunoSEQ multiplex PCR, while the TCRdb copy is restricted to in-frame clones and leaves out a portion. The table records fewer than 85,000 clones, roughly 91% of them present only once. Per germline, CDR1 ENHRY and CDR2 SYGVKD. This CDR3 contains 12 residues. The junction had 1 base not matched to a gene; V was cut back by 3 bases and J by 6 bases. General study results and limits: HCMV serostatus was not known, and viral specificity came from CDR3 similarity only.

Specimen: peripheral blood, collected at surgery. V gene TRBV10-3 combines with J gene TRBJ2-7, with 8 nucleotides matching TRBD1. The sequence derives from a boy younger than two with tuberous sclerosis and intractable seizures. The DNA for the CDR3 is TGTGCCATCAGTGACAGGGGGCTCGAGCAGTACTTC. Translated, it gives CAISDRGLEQYF.